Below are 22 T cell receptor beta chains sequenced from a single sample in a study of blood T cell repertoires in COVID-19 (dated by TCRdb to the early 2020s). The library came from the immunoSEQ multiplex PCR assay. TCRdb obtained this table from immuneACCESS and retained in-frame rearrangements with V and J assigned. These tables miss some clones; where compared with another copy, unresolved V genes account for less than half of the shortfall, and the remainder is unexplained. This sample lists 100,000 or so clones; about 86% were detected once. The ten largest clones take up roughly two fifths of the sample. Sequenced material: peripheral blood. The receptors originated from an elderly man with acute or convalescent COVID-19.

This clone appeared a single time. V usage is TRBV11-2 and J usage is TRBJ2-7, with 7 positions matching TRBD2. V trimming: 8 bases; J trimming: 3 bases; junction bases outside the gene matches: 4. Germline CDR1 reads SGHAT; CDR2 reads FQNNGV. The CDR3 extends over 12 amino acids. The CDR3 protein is CASVGEGYEQYF. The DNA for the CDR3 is TGTGCCAGCGTGGGGGAGGGCTACGAGCAGTACTTC.

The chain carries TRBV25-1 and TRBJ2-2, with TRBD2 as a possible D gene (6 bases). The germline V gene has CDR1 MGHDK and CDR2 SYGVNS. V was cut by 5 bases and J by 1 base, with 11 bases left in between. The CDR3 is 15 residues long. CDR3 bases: TGTGCCAGCAGTCAAAGCGGGTTGAACACCGGGGAGCTGTTTTTT. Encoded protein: CASSQSGLNTGELFF.

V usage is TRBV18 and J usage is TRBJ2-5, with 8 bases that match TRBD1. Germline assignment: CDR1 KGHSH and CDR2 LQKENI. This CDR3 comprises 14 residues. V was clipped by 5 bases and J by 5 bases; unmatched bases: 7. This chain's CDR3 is CASSANRGLETQYF. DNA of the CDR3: TGTGCCAGCTCAGCGAACAGGGGGTTGGAGACCCAGTACTTC.

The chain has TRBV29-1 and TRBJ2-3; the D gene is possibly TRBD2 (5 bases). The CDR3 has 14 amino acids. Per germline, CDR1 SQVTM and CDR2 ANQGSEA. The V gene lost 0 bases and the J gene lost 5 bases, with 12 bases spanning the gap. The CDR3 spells CSVEDPGLGDTQYF. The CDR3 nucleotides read TGCAGCGTTGAAGATCCTGGACTGGGAGATACGCAGTATTTT.

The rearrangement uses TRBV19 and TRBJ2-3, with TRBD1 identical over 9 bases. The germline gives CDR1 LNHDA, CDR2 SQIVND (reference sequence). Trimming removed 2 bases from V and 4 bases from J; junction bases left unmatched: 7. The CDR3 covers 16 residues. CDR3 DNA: TGTGCCAGTAGTATAAGAAACAGGGGGCACGCAGATACGCAGTATTTT. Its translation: CASSIRNRGHADTQYF.

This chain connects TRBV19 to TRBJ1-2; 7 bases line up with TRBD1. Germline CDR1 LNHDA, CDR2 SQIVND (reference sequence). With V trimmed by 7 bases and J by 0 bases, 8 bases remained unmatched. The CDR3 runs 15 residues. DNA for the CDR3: TGTGCCAGTATCTCCAGGGGGAGATCTAACTATGGCTACACCTTC. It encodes CASISRGRSNYGYTF.

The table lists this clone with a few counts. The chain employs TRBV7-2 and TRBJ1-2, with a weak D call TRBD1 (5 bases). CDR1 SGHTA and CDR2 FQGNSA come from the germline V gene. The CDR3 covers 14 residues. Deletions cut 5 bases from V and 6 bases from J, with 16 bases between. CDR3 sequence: CASSPQPGVDGYTF. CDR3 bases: TGTGCCAGCAGCCCCCAGCCGGGGGTCGATGGCTACACCTTC.

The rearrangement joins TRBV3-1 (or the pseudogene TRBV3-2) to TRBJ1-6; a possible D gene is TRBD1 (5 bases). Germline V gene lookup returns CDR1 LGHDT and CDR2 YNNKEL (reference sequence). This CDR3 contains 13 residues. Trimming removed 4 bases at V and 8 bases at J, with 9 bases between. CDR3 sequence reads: CASSLDSYSPLHF. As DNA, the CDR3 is TGTGCCAGCAGCCTCGACAGCTATTCACCCCTCCACTTT.

The CDR3 DNA follows: TGTGCCAGCACCGGTCTTCCCTCTAACTATGGCTACACCTTC. Its translation: CASTGLPSNYGYTF. The chain has TRBV2 and TRBJ1-2; no clear D gene. This CDR3 comprises 14 residues. The germline gives CDR1 SNHLY, CDR2 FYNNEI. V was shortened by 7 bases and J by 0 bases, with 12 bases between the two germline ends.

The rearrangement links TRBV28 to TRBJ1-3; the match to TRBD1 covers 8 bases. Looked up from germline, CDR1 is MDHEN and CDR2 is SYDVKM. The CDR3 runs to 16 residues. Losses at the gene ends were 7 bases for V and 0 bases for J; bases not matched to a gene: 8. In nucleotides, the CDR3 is TGTGCCAGCAAAACAGGGGGTATCTTCTCTGGAAACACCATATATTTT. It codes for CASKTGGIFSGNTIYF.

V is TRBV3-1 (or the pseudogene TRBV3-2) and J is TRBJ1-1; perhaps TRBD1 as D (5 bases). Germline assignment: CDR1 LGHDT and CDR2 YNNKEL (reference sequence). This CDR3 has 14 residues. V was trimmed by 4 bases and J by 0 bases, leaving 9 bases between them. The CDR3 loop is CASSRRQMNTEAFF. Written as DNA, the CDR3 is TGTGCCAGCAGCCGCCGACAGATGAACACTGAAGCTTTCTTT.

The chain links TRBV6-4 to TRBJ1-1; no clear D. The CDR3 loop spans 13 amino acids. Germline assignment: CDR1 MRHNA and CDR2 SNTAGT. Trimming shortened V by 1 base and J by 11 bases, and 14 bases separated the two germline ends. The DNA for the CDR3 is TGTGCCAGCAGTGACTTCCACGGTGGGGAGGCTTTCTTT. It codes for CASSDFHGGEAFF.

CDR3 residues: CASSSTGDQGAKLFF. In nucleotides, the CDR3 is TGTGCCAGCAGCTCAACAGGGGATCAAGGGGCAAAACTGTTTTTT. V is TRBV7-6 and J is TRBJ1-4, with TRBD1 matching over 7 bases. The germline V gene encodes CDR1 SGHVS and CDR2 FNYEAQ. This CDR3 region has 15 residues. Trimming cost V 4 bases and J 10 bases; bases outside gene matches: 12.

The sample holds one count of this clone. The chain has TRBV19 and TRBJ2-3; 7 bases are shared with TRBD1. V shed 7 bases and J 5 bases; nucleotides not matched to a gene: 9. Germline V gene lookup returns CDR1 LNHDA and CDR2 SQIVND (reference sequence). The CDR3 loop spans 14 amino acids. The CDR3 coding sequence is TGTGCCAGTACTAGGAGGCAGGGGGAAGATACGCAGTATTTT. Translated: CASTRRQGEDTQYF. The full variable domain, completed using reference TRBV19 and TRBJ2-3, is DGGITQSPKYLFRKEGQNVTLSCEQNLNHDAMYWYRQDPGQGLRLIYYSQIVNDFQKGDIAEGYSVSREKKESFPLTVTSAQKNPTAFYLCASTRRQGEDTQYFGPGTRLTVL.

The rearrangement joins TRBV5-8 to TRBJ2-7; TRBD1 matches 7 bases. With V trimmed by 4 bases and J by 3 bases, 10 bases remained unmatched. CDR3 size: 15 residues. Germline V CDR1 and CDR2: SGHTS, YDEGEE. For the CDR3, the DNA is TGTGCCAGCAGCCGTCTCGGGACAGCCTACTACGAGCAGTACTTC. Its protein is CASSRLGTAYYEQYF.

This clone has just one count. In DNA form, the CDR3 reads TGTGCCAGCAGTAACAAAAGGAGTCAGCCCCAGCATTTT. This translates into CASSNKRSQPQHF. The genes are TRBV27 and TRBJ1-5, with unresolved D. V was pared by 5 bases and J by 6 bases, with 11 bases between. CDR3 length: 13 residues. CDR1 and CDR2 (germline): MNHEY, SMNVEV (reference sequence).

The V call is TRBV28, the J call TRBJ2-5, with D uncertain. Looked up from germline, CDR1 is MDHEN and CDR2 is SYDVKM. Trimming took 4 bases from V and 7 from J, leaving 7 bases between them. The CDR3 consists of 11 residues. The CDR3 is CASSSTVTQYF. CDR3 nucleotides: TGTGCCAGCAGTTCAACAGTGACCCAGTACTTC.

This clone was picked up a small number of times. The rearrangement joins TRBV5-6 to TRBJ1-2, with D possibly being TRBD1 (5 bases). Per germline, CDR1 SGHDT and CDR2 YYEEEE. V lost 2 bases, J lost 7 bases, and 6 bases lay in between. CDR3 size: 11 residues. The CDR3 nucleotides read TGTGCCAGCAGCTTAGGGGCTGGCTACACCTTC. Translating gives CASSLGAGYTF.

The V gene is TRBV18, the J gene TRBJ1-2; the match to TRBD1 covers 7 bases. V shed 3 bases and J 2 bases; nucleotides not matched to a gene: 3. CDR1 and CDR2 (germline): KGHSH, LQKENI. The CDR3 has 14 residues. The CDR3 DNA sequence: TGTGCCAGCTCACCTTTCAGGGGGAACTATGGCTACACCTTC. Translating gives CASSPFRGNYGYTF.

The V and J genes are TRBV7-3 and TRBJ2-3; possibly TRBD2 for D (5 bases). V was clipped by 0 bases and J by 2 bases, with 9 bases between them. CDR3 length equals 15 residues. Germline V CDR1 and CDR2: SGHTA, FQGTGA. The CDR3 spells CASSLTPRDTDTQYF. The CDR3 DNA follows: TGTGCCAGCAGCTTAACCCCCCGGGACACAGATACGCAGTATTTT.

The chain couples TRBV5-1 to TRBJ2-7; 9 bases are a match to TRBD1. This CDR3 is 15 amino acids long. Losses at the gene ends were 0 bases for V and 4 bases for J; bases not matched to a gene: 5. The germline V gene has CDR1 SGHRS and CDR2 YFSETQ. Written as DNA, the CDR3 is TGCGCCAGCAGCTTGGCCACGGGACAGGGTTACGAGCAGTACTTC. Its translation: CASSLATGQGYEQYF.

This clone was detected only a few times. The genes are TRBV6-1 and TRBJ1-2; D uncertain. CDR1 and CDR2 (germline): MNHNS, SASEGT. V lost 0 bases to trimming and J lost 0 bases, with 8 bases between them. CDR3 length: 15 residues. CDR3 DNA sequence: TGTGCCAGCAGTGAAGCGCGGCAGACTAACTATGGCTACACCTTC. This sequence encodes CASSEARQTNYGYTF.